This T cell receptor (beta chain) was retrieved from a study of blood T cell repertoires in COVID-19. Study information: Collection of acute and convalescent COVID-19 samples took place in the United States, Italy and Spain.

As handled by the study authors: Reference gene primer amplification gave nucleated cell count estimates. Profiled with immunoSEQ multiplex PCR; TCRdb holds only in-frame clones, not every one. The V and J calls and clone size come from that table; D and trimming were worked out from the DNA. The table lists 120,000 to 150,000 clones, roughly 79% of them singletons. Germline CDR1 KGHSH, CDR2 LQKENI. The CDR3 spans 16 residues. V shed 3 bases and J 7 bases; nucleotides not matched to a gene: 9. This rearrangement joins TRBV18 to TRBJ1-1; 12 positions match TRBD1. Material for sequencing was peripheral blood. The clonotype originates from a human donor with acute or convalescent COVID-19. The donor label of this sample is uncertain. The CDR3 sequence: CASSPRGQGAGGEAFF. The CDR3 DNA reads as TGTGCCAGCTCACCGAGGGGACAGGGGGCCGGGGGTGAAGCTTTCTTT.